The entry that follows covers one TCR beta chain sequence. This record comes from a study of cytomegalovirus exposure and HLA in healthy donors. Primers for the PCR totalled 60 Vbeta and 13 Jbeta. Some clones are missing from TCRdb's copy, which holds only in-frame ones; the method was immunoSEQ multiplex PCR. Among fewer than 100,000 clones, around 77% were seen once, and the ten largest hold 6% to 8.5%. CDR3 size: 17 residues. Trimming shortened V by 1 base and J by 2 bases, and 17 bases separated the two germline ends. The germline gives CDR1 LNHDA, CDR2 SQIVND (reference sequence). This TCR came from a female donor in good health and CMV-seronegative. Sequenced input: PBMCs. The chain uses TRBV19 and TRBJ1-2; a possible D gene is TRBD1 (5 bases). CDR3 DNA sequence: TGTGCCAGTAGTATAGGGGGCAGCCTCGCCCTAAACTATGGCTACACCTTC. Amino acids: CASSIGGSLALNYGYTF.